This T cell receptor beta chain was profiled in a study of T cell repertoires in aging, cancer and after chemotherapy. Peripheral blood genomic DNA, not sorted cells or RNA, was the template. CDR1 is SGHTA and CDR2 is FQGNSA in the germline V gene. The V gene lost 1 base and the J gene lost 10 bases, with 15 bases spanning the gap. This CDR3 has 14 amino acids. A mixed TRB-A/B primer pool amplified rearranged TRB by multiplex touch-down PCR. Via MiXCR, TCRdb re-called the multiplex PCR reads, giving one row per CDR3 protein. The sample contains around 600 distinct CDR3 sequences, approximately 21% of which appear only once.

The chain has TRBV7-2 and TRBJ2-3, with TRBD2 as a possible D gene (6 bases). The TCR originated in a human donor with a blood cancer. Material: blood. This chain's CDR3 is CASSLGLDPDPQYF. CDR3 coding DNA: TGTGCCAGCAGCTTAGGACTAGATCCCGACCCGCAGTATTTT.